This T cell receptor beta chain is from a study of blood T cells in healthy people across ages (dated by TCRdb to the mid-2010s). With respect to the entire study: In model experiments, roughly one uniquely barcoded TCR beta cDNA molecule per two T cells was captured by template switching. Four age groups were formed from the donors: young (average 16 years), middle-aged (just under 40), aged (about 62) and long-lived (82). To avoid experimental bias, donors of different ages were randomly spread across the sequencing lanes. For two donors (one aged 18 to 29 and one aged 80 or older), the study analyzed two additional independent replicas of 1 million unique cDNA reads from the same blood draw. The study measured age-related changes in TCR beta repertoire diversity using deep sequencing normalized with unique cDNA molecular identifiers.

The roughly 39 donors, aged roughly 6 to 95 years, were systemically healthy Caucasian individuals from Russia. Approximately 9 milliliters of peripheral blood were collected from each donor into EDTA-treated Vacutainer tubes. Ficoll-Paque density-gradient centrifugation was used to isolate PBMCs, with at least 6 million per sample. Total RNA, at least 6 micrograms per sample, was extracted from PBMCs with Trizol reagent. The percentages of naive CD45RAhigh/CD27high T cells were determined by flow cytometry on a PBMC aliquot from every donor. Library method: 5' RACE. A second 7 to 11 cycle PCR used a sample-barcoded 5' primer and a J-beta primer mix. Each TCR beta cDNA molecule received a unique molecular identifier from a template-switch 5' adaptor carrying 12 random nucleotides. Each sample yielded at least 2.5 million CDR3-containing paired-end reads. First-strand cDNA synthesis was performed from all RNA using the Mint cDNA synthesis kit, with priming by a TRBC-specific oligonucleotide. All cDNA was treated with uracil-DNA glycosylase and then went through a first 18-cycle PCR with the universal primers M1SS and BC2_uni_R. The authors processed their data as follows. For normalization, 1 million high-quality reads, each with a distinct molecular identifier, were randomly selected from each sample. Instead of being binned into consensus sequences, reads with shared molecular identifiers were discarded. MiTCR, with a Q25 quality threshold and the strictest error-elimination algorithm, was used for CDR3 identification, clonotype clustering and error correction. A nonparametric unseen species model with Euler transformation was used to estimate a lower bound on total TCR beta diversity. TCRdb ran its own pipeline on the public reads, namely fastp trimming at Q25 and MiXCR clone calling, and kept in-frame beta chains. Every entry covers one CDR3 protein and lists the most common genes and DNA from its rows. TCRdb's processing, not the authors', yielded these V and J calls. This sample gives approximately 1,700,000 distinct CDR3 sequences in total; about two fifths of them show up just once. The ten largest clonotypes hold more than 20% of the sample.

General conclusions and limits of the study: As age increased, observed TCR beta diversity per million T cells dropped in a roughly linear way, and a significant reduction was already evident by age 40. There was a strong correlation between observed TCR beta diversity and the percentage of naive T cells measured by flow cytometry. Compared with the aged group, more naive CD4+ T cells, fewer expanded clones and increased TCR diversity were shown by the long-lived group, suggesting age selection. Estimates of total diversity from one million sequenced T cells were regarded as lower bounds and underestimates. Conclusive comparison of naive and antigen-experienced compartments was prevented by the profiling of bulk unsorted PBMCs. Because donor CMV infection status was unknown, age-related changes in expanded clonotypes were potentially confounded.

In the case of this clonotype: Its antigen remains unidentified. One base away there is no much larger clone; base qualities are not given.

Reading the germline V gene (reference sequence) gives CDR1 SGHNT and CDR2 YYREEE. The CDR3 runs 13 residues from the cysteine to the phenylalanine. Of the read, only the CDR3 DNA is kept; its 39 bases are in frame from base 1. Trimming takes 4 bases from V and 6 bases from J, and the germline ends sit 12 bases apart. What was sequenced was blood. This TCR was sampled from a human donor in good health. The sequence is built from TRBV5-4 and TRBJ2-3; the D segment cannot be called with confidence. The CDR3: CASSRPREDTQYF. The DNA sequence is given as TGTGCCAGCAGCAGGCCTAGAGAGGATACGCAGTATTTT.